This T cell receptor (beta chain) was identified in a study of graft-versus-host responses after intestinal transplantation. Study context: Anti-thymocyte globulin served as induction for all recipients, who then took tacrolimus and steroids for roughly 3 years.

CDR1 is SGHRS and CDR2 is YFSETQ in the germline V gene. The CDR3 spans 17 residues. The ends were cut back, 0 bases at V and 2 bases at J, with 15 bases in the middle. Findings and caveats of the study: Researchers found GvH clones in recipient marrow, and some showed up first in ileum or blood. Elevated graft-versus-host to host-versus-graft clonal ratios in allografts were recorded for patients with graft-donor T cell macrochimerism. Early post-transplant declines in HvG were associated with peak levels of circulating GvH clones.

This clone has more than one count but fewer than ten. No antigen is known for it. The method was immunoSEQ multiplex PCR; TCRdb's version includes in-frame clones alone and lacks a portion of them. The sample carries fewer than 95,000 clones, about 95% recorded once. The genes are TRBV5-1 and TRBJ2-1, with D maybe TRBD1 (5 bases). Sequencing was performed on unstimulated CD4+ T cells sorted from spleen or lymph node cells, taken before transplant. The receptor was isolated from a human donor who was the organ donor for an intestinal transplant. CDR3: CASSLVGLVDTYNEQFF. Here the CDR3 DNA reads TGCGCCAGCAGCTTGGTGGGGCTAGTTGACACCTACAATGAGCAGTTCTTC. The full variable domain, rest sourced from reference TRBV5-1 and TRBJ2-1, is KAGVTQTPRYLIKTRGQQVTLSCSPISGHRSVSWYQQTPGQGLQFLFEYFSETQRNKGNFPGRFSGRQFSNSRSEMNVSTLELGDSALYLCASSLVGLVDTYNEQFFGPGTRLTVL.